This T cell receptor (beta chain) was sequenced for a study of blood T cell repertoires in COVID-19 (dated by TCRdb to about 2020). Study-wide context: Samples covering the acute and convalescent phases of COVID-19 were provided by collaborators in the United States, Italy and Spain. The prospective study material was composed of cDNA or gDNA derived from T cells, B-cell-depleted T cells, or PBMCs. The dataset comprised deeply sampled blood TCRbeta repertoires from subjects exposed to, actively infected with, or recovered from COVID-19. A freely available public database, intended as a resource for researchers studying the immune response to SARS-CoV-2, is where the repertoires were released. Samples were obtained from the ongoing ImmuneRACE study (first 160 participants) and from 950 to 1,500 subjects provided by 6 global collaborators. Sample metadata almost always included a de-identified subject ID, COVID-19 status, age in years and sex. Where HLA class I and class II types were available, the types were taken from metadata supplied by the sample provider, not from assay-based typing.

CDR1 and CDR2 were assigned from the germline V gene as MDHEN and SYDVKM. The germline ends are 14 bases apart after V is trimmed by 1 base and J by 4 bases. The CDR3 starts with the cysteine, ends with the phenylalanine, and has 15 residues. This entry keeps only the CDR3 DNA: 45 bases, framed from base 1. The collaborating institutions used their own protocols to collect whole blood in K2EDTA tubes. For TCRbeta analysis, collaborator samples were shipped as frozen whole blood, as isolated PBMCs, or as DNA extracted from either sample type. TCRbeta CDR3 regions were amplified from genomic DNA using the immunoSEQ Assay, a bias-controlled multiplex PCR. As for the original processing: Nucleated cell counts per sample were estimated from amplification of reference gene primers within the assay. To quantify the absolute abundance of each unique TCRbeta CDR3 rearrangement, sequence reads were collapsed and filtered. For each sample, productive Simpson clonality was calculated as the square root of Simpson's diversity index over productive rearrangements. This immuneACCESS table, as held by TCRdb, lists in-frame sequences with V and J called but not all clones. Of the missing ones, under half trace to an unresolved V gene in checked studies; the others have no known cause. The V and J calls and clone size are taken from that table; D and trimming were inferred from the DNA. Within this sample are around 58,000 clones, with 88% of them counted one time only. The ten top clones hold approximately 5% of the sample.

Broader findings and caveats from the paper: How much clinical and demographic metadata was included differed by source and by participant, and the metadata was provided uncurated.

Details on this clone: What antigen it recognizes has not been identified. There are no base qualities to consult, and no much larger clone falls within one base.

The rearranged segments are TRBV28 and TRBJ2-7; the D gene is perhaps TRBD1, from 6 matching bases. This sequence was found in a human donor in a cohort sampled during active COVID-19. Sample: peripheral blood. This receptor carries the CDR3 CASSLLPRGRYEQYF. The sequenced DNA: TGTGCCAGCAGTTTATTACCCAGGGGAAGGTACGAGCAGTACTTC.